This T cell receptor (beta chain) was sequenced during a study of technical replicates of blood from a handful of donors. The CDR3 sequence is 13 residues long. With 4 bases removed from V and 3 bases from J, the gap between germline ends came to 9 bases. Germline-derived CDR1 and CDR2 are MGHRA and YSYEKL. In its sample, this clone was seen a few times. Only in-frame clones appear in the TCRdb table, and some are missing; sequencing was by immunoSEQ multiplex PCR. The table lists around 68,000 clones, roughly 97% of them singletons, with over 0.2% in the top ten. This clonotype was sampled from a human donor in good health. V usage is TRBV4-1 and J usage is TRBJ1-1, with D hard to call. The sample consisted of T cells isolated from PBMCs. This CDR3 is CASSLSEDTEAFF. CDR3 nucleotides: TGCGCCAGCAGCCTCTCGGAGGACACTGAAGCTTTCTTT.